The entry below describes one TCR beta chain. The target antigen is unknown. At one boundary the junction diverges from the germline segment, which might be a read error. The CDR3 is 16 amino acids. Germline V gene data show CDR1 as MNHEY and CDR2 as SMNVEV (reference sequence). This record comes from a study of blood T cells in healthy people across ages. Turning to the study itself: Template switching captured about one barcoded beta molecule per two T cells.

Alongside a J-beta primer mix, a sample-barcoded 5' primer served in a second PCR lasting roughly 7 to 12 cycles. TCRdb re-derived calls from the 5' RACE reads in MiXCR, one entry per CDR3 protein. In the table there are hundreds of thousands of distinct CDR3 sequences, less than 35% of which are singletons. The sample, about 9.7 milliliters of peripheral blood, was drawn from each donor. Study findings and constraints: Relative to aged donors, long-lived donors carried more naive CD4+ cells and displayed higher diversity.

The J gene is TRBJ2-5, the V gene TRBV27; 10 bases are shared with TRBD2. The material sequenced was blood. The receptor was isolated from a woman of 80 years or more in good health. This CDR3 reads CASSQVLAGYQETQYF. The CDR3 bases are TGCGCCAGCAGCCAAGTACTAGCGGGGTACCAAGAGACCCAGTACTTC.